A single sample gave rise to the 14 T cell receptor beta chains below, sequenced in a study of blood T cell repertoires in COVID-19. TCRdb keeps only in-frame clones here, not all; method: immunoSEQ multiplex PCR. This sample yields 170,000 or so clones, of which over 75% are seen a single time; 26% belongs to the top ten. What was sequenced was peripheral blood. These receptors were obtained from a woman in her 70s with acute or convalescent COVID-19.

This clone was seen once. The CDR3 protein is CSVERGGSTDTQYF. CDR3 in DNA: TGCAGCGTTGAAAGAGGGGGTAGCACAGATACGCAGTATTTT. The rearrangement uses TRBV29-1 and TRBJ2-3; weak D call: TRBD1 (6 bases). In germline, CDR1 is SQVTM, CDR2 ANQGSEA. The CDR3 spans 14 residues. Trimming stripped 2 bases from V and 0 bases from J, with 9 bases between.

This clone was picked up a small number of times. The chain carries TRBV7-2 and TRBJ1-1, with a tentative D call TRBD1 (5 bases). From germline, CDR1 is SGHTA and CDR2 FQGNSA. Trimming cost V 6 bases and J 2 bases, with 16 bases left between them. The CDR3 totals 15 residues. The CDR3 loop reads CASRFTGSLNTEAFF. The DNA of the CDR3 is TGTGCCAGCAGGTTTACAGGAAGCCTCAACACTGAAGCTTTCTTT. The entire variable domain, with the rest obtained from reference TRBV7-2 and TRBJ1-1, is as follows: GAGVSQSPSNKVTEKGKDVELRCDPISGHTALYWYRQSLGQGLEFLIYFQGNSAPDKSGLPSDRFSAERTGGSVSTLTIQRTQQEDSAVYLCASRFTGSLNTEAFFGQGTRLTVV.

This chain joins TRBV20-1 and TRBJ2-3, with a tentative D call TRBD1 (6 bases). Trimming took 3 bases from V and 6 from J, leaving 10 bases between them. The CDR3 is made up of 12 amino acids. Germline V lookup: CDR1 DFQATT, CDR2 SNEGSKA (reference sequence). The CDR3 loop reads CSASGGQDTQYF. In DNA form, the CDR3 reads TGCAGTGCTAGTGGGGGCCAGGATACGCAGTATTTT.

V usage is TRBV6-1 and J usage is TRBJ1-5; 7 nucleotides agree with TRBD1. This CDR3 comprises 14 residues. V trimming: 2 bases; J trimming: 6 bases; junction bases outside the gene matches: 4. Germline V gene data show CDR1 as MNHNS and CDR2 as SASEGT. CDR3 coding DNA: TGTGCCAGCAGTGAACAGACAGGGACTCAGCCCCAGCATTTT. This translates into CASSEQTGTQPQHF.

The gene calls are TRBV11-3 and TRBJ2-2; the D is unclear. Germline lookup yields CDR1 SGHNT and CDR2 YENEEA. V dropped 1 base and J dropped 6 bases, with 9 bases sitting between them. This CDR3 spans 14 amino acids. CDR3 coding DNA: TGTGCCAGCAGCTTAGGGTTCAACTCCGGGGAGCTGTTTTTT. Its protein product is CASSLGFNSGELFF.

CDR3 sequence: CASSSGQGRNQPQHF. CDR3 nucleotide sequence: TGCGCCAGCAGCTCTGGACAGGGCCGTAATCAGCCCCAGCATTTT. This rearrangement joins TRBV5-1 to TRBJ1-5; 8 bases agree with TRBD1. J gave up 4 bases and V 3 bases, and 6 bases lay outside the gene matches. There are 15 residues in the CDR3. From germline, CDR1 is SGHRS and CDR2 YFSETQ.

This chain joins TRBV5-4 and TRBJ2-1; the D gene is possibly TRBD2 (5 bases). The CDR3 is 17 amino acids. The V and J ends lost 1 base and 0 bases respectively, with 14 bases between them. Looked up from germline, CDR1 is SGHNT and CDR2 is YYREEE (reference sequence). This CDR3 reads CASSLSGGPSSYNEQFF. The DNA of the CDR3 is TGTGCCAGCAGCTTGTCTGGCGGGCCGAGCTCCTACAATGAGCAGTTCTTC.

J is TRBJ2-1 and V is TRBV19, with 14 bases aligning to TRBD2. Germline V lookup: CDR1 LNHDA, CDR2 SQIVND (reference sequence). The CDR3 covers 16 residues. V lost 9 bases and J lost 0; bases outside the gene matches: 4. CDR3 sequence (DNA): TGTGCCAGCACCGGGACTAGCGGGAGCTCCTACAATGAGCAGTTCTTC. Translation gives CASTGTSGSSYNEQFF.

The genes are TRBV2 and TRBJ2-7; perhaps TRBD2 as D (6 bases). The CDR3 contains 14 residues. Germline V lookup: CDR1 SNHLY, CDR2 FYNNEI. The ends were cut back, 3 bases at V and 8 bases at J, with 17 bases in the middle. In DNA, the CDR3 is TGTGCCAGCAGTGACGGGGGTGTCCTACGTCAGCAGTACTTC. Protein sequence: CASSDGGVLRQQYF.

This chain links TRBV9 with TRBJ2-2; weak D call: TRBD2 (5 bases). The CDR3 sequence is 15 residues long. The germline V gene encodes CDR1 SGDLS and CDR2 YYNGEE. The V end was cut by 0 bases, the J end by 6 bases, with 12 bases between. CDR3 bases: TGTGCCAGCAGCGTAGCCGGGGAGAAGGCCGGGGAGCTGTTTTTT. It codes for CASSVAGEKAGELFF.

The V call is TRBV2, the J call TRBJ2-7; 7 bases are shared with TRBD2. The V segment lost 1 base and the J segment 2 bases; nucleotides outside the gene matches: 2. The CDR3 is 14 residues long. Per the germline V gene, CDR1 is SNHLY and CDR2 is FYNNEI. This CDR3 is CASSEVGRAYEQYF. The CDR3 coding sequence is TGTGCCAGCAGTGAAGTTGGGAGGGCCTACGAGCAGTACTTC.

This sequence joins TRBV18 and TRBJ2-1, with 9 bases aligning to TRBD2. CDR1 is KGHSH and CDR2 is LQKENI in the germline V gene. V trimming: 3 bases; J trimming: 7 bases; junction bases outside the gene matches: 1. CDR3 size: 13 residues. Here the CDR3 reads CASSPGLANEQFF. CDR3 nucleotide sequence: TGTGCCAGCTCACCTGGACTAGCGAATGAGCAGTTCTTC. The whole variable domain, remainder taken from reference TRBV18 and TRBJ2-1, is NAGVMQNPRHLVRRRGQEARLRCSPMKGHSHVYWYRQLPEEGLKFMVYLQKENIIDESGMPKERFSAEFPKEGPSILRIQQVVRGDSAAYFCASSPGLANEQFFGPGTRLTVL.

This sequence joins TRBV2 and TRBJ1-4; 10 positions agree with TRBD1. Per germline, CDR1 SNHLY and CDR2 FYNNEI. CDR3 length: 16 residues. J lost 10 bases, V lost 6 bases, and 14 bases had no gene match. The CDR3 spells CASRENSGTGVGKLFF. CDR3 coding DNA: TGTGCCAGCAGAGAGAACTCCGGGACAGGGGTGGGAAAACTGTTTTTT.

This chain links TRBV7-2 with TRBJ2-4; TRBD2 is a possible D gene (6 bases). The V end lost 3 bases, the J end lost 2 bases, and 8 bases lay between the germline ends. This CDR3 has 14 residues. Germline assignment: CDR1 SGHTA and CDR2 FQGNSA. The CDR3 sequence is CASSLGGSKNIQYF. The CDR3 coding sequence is TGTGCCAGCAGCTTGGGGGGTTCCAAAAACATTCAGTACTTC.